The present entry profiles one TCR beta chain with its context. This receptor's antigen is unknown. No much larger clone exists at a distance of one base, and base qualities are not known. After removal of 6 bases from V and 7 bases from J, the junction retains 9 bases not matched to a gene. As encoded in the germline V gene, CDR1 is MNHEY while CDR2 is SVGAGI. The CDR3 sequence holds 13 residues, the cysteine and phenylalanine included. The only DNA kept is the CDR3, 39 bases in frame from the first base. The cohort consisted of hundreds of healthy bone marrow donors. At the time of sampling, every cohort member was nominally healthy, though immune exposures that went unrecorded were likely present. The donor was CMV seronegative and belonged to the group of roughly 330 seronegative cohort members. Every donor gave a peripheral blood sample, and the peripheral blood mononuclear cells from that sample were used for TCR beta sequencing. Genomic DNA extraction from the blood cell samples was performed with the Qiagen DNeasy Blood Extraction Kit.

The data were taken from a study of cytomegalovirus exposure and HLA in healthy donors (dated by TCRdb to about 2017). Study-wide context: In an earlier analysis of roughly 590 of the donors, about 270 Gb of sequence data and 117 million unique TCR beta sequences from about 190 million T cells were reported. An early release covering roughly 600 HLA-typed donors comprised about 290 gigabases of sequencing data and tens of millions of unique TCR sequences. Among the 398 genotyped donors, around 81% belonged to the genetic ancestry cluster associated with self-reported Caucasian donors. The study aimed to test whether signatures of past pathogen exposure could be identified by cataloging public T cell receptors. The study profiled the T cell repertoires of hundreds of subjects by immunosequencing and related them to cytomegalovirus serostatus. In addition to the first cohort of roughly 670 subjects, a separate validation cohort of approximately 110 different subjects was used. To predict cytomegalovirus infection status, the study brought together high-throughput TCR immunosequencing, statistical association of individual TCRs with disease status, and machine learning. A later analysis re-examined previously published TCR beta repertoires from 500 to 700 donors and added high-resolution HLA genotyping to investigate patterns of TCR occurrence. Rather than using new phenotypic data, the later analysis identified candidate immune exposures from TCR beta sequences and from how often those sequences occurred across donors. An earlier analysis of approximately 580 of the donors used high-throughput TCR beta sequencing to judge whether each TCR beta V gene segment behaved as functional or pseudogenic. Donor age, sex, ethnicity and CMV serostatus were collected together with the repertoire data. Genome-wide SNP genotypes for about 60% of the roughly 700 donors were used in a later genetic analysis, which treated that subset as a discovery cohort. All discovery cohort repertoires had been generated on a single sequencing platform. Class I and class II HLA loci were covered by the typing at four-digit resolution. The number of typed donors differed by locus: about 620-640 for A, B, C, DRB1 and DQB1; some 500 for DQA1; approximately 610 for DPA1; and about 450 for DPB1. Because of strong linkage in the cohort, four to six DR-DQ haplotypes were treated as single units for association and clustering. Among a few hundred genotyped donors of the cohort, an average of approximately 250,000 unique TCR beta nucleotide sequences were sequenced per donor, about a sixth of them non-productive. Study-wide conclusions, independent of this receptor: According to a later analysis, parvovirus B19, influenza, CMV and Epstein-Barr virus appeared linked to several top co-occurrence clusters. V-gene and J-gene trimming of TCR beta chains was associated with a missense DCLRE1C variant in a later genetic analysis, and the association was replicated in an independent cohort. This cohort had only TCR beta chains sequenced, and the lack of alpha or paired-chain data limited which features could be detected. A cluster of highly shared sequence variants was judged likely to be a technical artifact of the sequencing pipeline. The authors suggested that the approach could potentially be generalized to other disease states and immunological phenotypes. According to a later genetic analysis, donors in an Asian-associated ancestry cluster had fewer N-insertions in productive TCRs than the approximately 630-donor mean. A few of the identified cytomegalovirus-associated TCR beta chains were confirmed in vitro to be specific for cytomegalovirus antigens. Cytomegalovirus status was reported to be diagnosed by the classifier with high specificity and sensitivity in both the original and validation cohorts. Across donors, most TCR sequences were observed very rarely, whereas some public TCRs were present in many individuals. Sequencing depth was assumed to be roughly uniform across donors in the presence/absence analyses, though that assumption may not hold. CMV serostatus was the only immune exposure information available for the cohort. Because some donors lacked HLA typing at each locus, the association tests relied only on the typed subset. A further reported finding was that TCR beta sequences accurately predicted the HLA-A and HLA-B alleles for most subjects in the first cohort. At a false discovery rate of 0.05, a later analysis linked around 15,000 TCR beta sequences to specific HLA alleles. When HLA alleles, especially DR and DQ, strongly co-occurred, TCR associations were difficult to assign to individual alleles. In a later analysis, TCR association rates were found to vary across HLA loci, with the most associated TCRs seen for DRB1 alleles and the fewest for HLA-C alleles. In a later analysis, HLA-associated TCR beta chains were found to be more clonally expanded and to have lower generation probabilities than equally common non-associated chains. Some IMGT-functional V segments, including TRBV6-2 and TRBV6-3, could not be distinguished by the 87-base-pair reads and were therefore excluded. Most CMV-associated TCR beta chains appeared to be HLA-restricted in a later analysis, and the HLA associations seemed to be driven largely by CMV exposure. A total of 150 or so TCR beta chains were listed by the study as associated with cytomegalovirus. Because counts were too low, around 18 rarely observed V segments, including chromosome 9 orphons, were left out of the earlier analysis of roughly 600 of the donors. Linkage disequilibrium might explain the correlated functional status among segregating V segments, but an unknown experimental factor could not be excluded. Broadly in line with IMGT annotations, most TCR beta V segments showed up in productive rearrangements about 90% or about 30% of the time in an earlier analysis of 587 of the donors.

The library was made by the immunoSEQ multiplex PCR assay. The multiplex PCR relied on a mix of 60 forward primers for TCR Vbeta segments and 13 reverse primers for TCR Jbeta segments. The CDR3 region of rearranged TCR beta genes was amplified from genomic DNA with a multiplex PCR assay. On the Illumina HiSeq System, the amplified TCR beta libraries were sequenced as 87-base-pair reads. In the original analysis: In a later analysis, some 80 million unique TCR beta chains were counted across the roughly 610 repertoires, and roughly 10 million of these chains were shared by at least two donors. To remove PCR and sequencing errors, raw reads were error-corrected and collapsed into unique sequences using a nearest-neighbor algorithm that merged closely related sequences. To assign V, D and J gene segments, CDR3 sequences were aligned to IMGT reference sequences. Each retained sequence needed at least a six-nucleotide match to both a V gene segment and a J gene segment. Rearrangements were called productive when the CDR3 lacked stop codons and stayed in frame with V and J; all others were non-productive. Following IMGT convention, CDR3 was defined as the stretch from the second conserved V-encoded cysteine up to the conserved J-encoded phenylalanine. The earlier analysis of 450 to 750 of the donors excluded any sequence lacking an unambiguous match to a single V gene segment. An earlier analysis of several hundred of the donors called V segments functional above 56.7% productive rearrangements and segregating when the between-donor standard deviation exceeded 5%. To diagnose cytomegalovirus status from the catalog of TCR beta chain sequences, a statistical classification framework was built. In a later analysis, TCR nucleotide sequences were compared against IMGT/GENE-DB human TR gene sequences so that V and J genes could be assigned. A later analysis assigned CDR3 sequences and most-parsimonious VDJ recombination scenarios with the TCRdist pipeline. A later analysis defined each TCR beta chain by its CDR3 amino acid sequence plus V-gene family, and excluded reads lacking a unique V-gene family. To address suspected cross-contamination and a sequencing artifact, a later analysis removed roughly 640 highly shared, low-generation-probability nucleotide sequences. In a later analysis, a clonal expansion index for each public chain was calculated from normalized within-repertoire ranks of inferred template counts. In a later analysis, generation probabilities were computed using a VDJ recombination model fitted to out-of-frame rearrangements, and the results were checked against IGoR. A later analysis scored TCR-TCR, TCR-HLA and TCR-CMV co-occurrence with hypergeometric tests, applying a repertoire-size bias correction to TCR pairs. A later analysis estimated false discovery rates by permuting HLA or CMV assignments 20 times. In a later analysis, co-occurring TCRs were grouped using DBSCAN, with TCRdist sequence similarity added in when clustering inside HLA-allele-positive subsets. For co-occurrence clustering, repertoires with fewer than 30,000 or more than 120,000 public chains were excluded, along with four to six repertoires with anomalous nucleotide sharing. The table comes from immuneACCESS by way of TCRdb, which keeps in-frame sequences with V and J called. Part of the clones is missing from these tables; in studies checked, under half for an unresolved V gene and the rest for unknown reasons. V, J and clone size derive from that table, while D and trimming were established from the DNA sequence. In this sample the table shows some 270,000 clones, about nine tenths of which occur a single time. The ten largest clonotypes hold 1.7% of the sample.

Recombination connected TRBV6-5 to TRBJ2-7; TRBD1 matches 7 bases in the middle. This clonotype was sampled from a girl aged 2 to 9 in good health and CMV-seronegative. The sequenced sample was PBMCs. The nucleotides read TGTGCCAGCAGCTACCGGACAGGCCAAGAGCAGTACTTC. Its coded protein is CASSYRTGQEQYF.